This T cell receptor beta chain comes out of a study of neurological immune-mediated disorders. The study, taken as a whole, reports: HTLV-1-associated myelopathy had the most TCR clonal expansion, whereas multiple sclerosis had the least (lower than in healthy controls).

Unsorted libraries came from 2 million PBMCs stored at -80 °C. The authors produced cDNA by 5'RACE using 10-nucleotide random UMIs. TCRdb analysed the 5' RACE reads with MiXCR anew, one entry per CDR3 protein. Counted here are about 46,000 distinct CDR3 sequences, 10% to 13% occurring once; the ten biggest clones make up approximately 5%. A note on this clonotype: Its target is unknown.

V was cut by 5 bases and J by 7 bases, with 14 bases left in between. Germline CDR1 and CDR2: SEHNR and FQNEAQ (reference sequence). The CDR3 consists of 13 residues. The chain couples TRBV7-9 to TRBJ2-5; possibly TRBD2 for D (7 bases). Specimen: PBMCs. This clonotype was obtained from a man aged 65 to 85 with HTLV-1-associated myelopathy (HAM/TSP). The chain's CDR3 is CASSQEGGPTQYF. The DNA for the CDR3 is TGTGCCAGCAGCCAAGAGGGGGGGCCGACCCAGTACTTC.